Reported below is one TCR beta chain. Its antigen is still unknown. The data are from a study of early stage breast cancer tumors. In the study overall: Samples were sequenced at approximately 9-fold average coverage.

CDR3 size: 16 residues. Germline V lookup: CDR1 GTSNPN, CDR2 SVGIG (reference sequence). Unmatched junction bases numbered 9, after V lost 3 bases and J lost 5 bases. The protocol was immunoSEQ multiplex PCR, while the TCRdb copy is restricted to in-frame clones and leaves out a portion. The profile covers 25,000 to 30,000 clones, with around 70% appearing a single time and around a third taken by the ten largest. Findings and caveats of the study: Commonly generated sequences made up most enriched TCRB sequences shared between patients. Chain pairing and CD4, CD8 or FOXP3 expression were not captured.

This receptor was identified in a person aged 50 to 59 with breast cancer. The gene calls are TRBV30 and TRBJ2-5, with 13 bases that match TRBD2. Material: blood. This chain's CDR3 is CAWSHLLAGGEETQYF. The CDR3 DNA sequence: TGTGCCTGGAGCCATCTACTAGCGGGAGGGGAGGAGACCCAGTACTTC.